Shown below are 24 T cell receptor beta chains from a single sample sequenced in a study of post-analysis software for immune sequencing data. Unique molecular identifiers were built into the TCR beta cDNA libraries. TCRdb reprocessed the PCR reads via MiXCR and lists one record per CDR3 protein. The profile shows 750,000 to 950,000 distinct CDR3 sequences, approximately 53% of them singletons. Study-wide findings and caveats: Patients had higher frequencies than controls of about five TRBV segments, including TRBV5-6, TRBV5-1 and TRBV20-1.

These TCRs' antigens remain unknown. The sequenced sample was blood. These receptors were taken from a girl aged 5 to 17 with multiple sclerosis.

This clonotype has more than one count but fewer than ten. The V and J genes are TRBV21-1 and TRBJ2-6. TRBV21-1 is an annotated pseudogene. The CDR3 sequence is 18 residues long. CDR3 sequence (DNA): TGTGCCAGCAGCCCCTTCTTCGGACGCTGCTCTGGGGCCAACGTCCTGACTTTC. Translated: CASSPFFGRCSGANVLTF.

The chain recombines TRBV15 with TRBJ2-1, with TRBD1 as a possible D gene (7 bases). The CDR3 is 16 amino acids. From germline, CDR1 is LNHNV and CDR2 YYDKDF (reference sequence). Trimming stripped 2 bases from V and 7 bases from J, with 18 bases between. The CDR3 spells CATSRKGARGWNEQFF. CDR3 DNA sequence: TGTGCCACCAGCAGAAAGGGGGCGCGGGGTTGGAATGAGCAGTTCTTC.

With regard to this clonotype: A junction end diverges from the germline sequence, so it may reflect a read error. This chain connects TRBV5-1 to TRBJ1-2; 9 bases line up with TRBD1. The germline V gene encodes CDR1 SGHRS and CDR2 YFSETQ. The CDR3 spans 15 residues. The CDR3 sequence is CTSSLVSGQGYGYTF. The CDR3 bases are TGCACCAGCAGCTTGGTCTCGGGACAGGGCTATGGCTACACCTTC.

This clonotype was seen a single time. This sequence joins TRBV10-3 and TRBJ2-3, with D maybe TRBD2 (6 bases). V lost 5 bases to trimming and J lost 6 bases, with 33 bases between them. The CDR3 totals 20 residues. Looked up from germline, CDR1 is ENHRY and CDR2 is SYGVKD. The CDR3 loop is CAISPSPGRSGTPSEDTQYF. As DNA, the CDR3 is TGTGCCATCAGTCCCTCGCCCGGGAGATCCGGGACCCCGTCGGAGGATACGCAGTATTTT.

The rearrangement links TRBV10-3 to TRBJ2-2; no definite D call. Between the trimmed V and J ends, which lost 0 bases and 0 bases, there was a span of 14 bases. Germline CDR1 reads ENHRY; CDR2 reads SYGVKD. The CDR3 spans 18 residues. In nucleotides, the CDR3 is TGTGCCATCAGTGAGTCGGCCCGCGGCAGGCCGAACACCGGGGAGCTGTTTTTT. Translation: CAISESARGRPNTGELFF.

The chain recombines TRBV20-1 with TRBJ2-4; 8 nucleotides agree with TRBD1. The end of the DNA is better explained by TRBJ2-7, so the J call may be wrong. Germline V gene sequence: CDR1 DFQATT, CDR2 SNEGSKA (reference sequence). The CDR3 is 17 residues long. The CDR3 region has the DNA TGCAGTGCTAGAGATTCTAGAACAGGGGGTCCCCCCTACGAGCAGTACTTC. Its translation is CSARDSRTGGPPYEQYF.

The chain recombines TRBV12-3 or TRBV12-4 with TRBJ2-7; D gene ambiguous. The CDR3 runs 13 residues. Trimming shortened V by 6 bases and J by 2 bases, and 11 bases separated the two germline ends. CDR3 bases: TGTGCCAGCAGCCCTACTACAGCCTACGAGCAGTACTTC. It encodes CASSPTTAYEQYF.

The V call is TRBV6-2 or TRBV6-3, the J call TRBJ2-5, with TRBD2 matching over 11 bases. The J call may be faulty, since TRBJ2-7 better matches the DNA end. The CDR3 has 16 residues. Germline CDR1 is MNHEY and CDR2 is SVGEGT. In DNA, the CDR3 is TGTGCCAGCAGTTACTCACTAGCGGGAGCCCTCTACGAGCAGTACTTC. Amino acid sequence: CASSYSLAGALYEQYF.

The chain joins TRBV5-1 to TRBJ2-1; the match to TRBD2 covers 15 bases. V lost 3 bases, J lost 5 bases, and 6 bases stayed unmatched. This CDR3 is built from 17 residues. Germline CDR1 reads SGHRS; CDR2 reads YFSETQ. The CDR3 DNA is TGCGCCAGCAGCTCGGGACTAGCGGGGGGTACGAACAATGAGCAGTTCTTC. It translates to CASSSGLAGGTNNEQFF.

This clonotype was observed a few times. The J gene is TRBJ2-1, the V gene TRBV20-1; D possibly corresponds to TRBD1 (5 bases). Germline lookup yields CDR1 DFQATT and CDR2 SNEGSKA (reference sequence). V was trimmed by 0 bases and J by 7 bases, leaving 10 bases between them. CDR3 size: 13 residues. The CDR3 is CSARDGALNEQFF. DNA of the CDR3: TGCAGTGCTAGAGATGGGGCCCTTAATGAGCAGTTCTTC.

This chain connects TRBV5-1 to TRBJ2-7; the match to TRBD2 covers 7 bases. Trimming took 1 base from V and 3 from J; bases not matched to a gene: 7. The germline V gene encodes CDR1 SGHRS and CDR2 YFSETQ. CDR3 length equals 15 residues. CDR3 loop: CASSLSVGGIYEQYF. Written as DNA, the CDR3 is TGCGCCAGCAGCTTGTCCGTCGGGGGGATCTACGAGCAGTACTTC. Full variable domain (missing parts from reference TRBV5-1 and TRBJ2-7): KAGVTQTPRYLIKTRGQQVTLSCSPISGHRSVSWYQQTPGQGLQFLFEYFSETQRNKGNFPGRFSGRQFSNSRSEMNVSTLELGDSALYLCASSLSVGGIYEQYFGPGTRLTVT.

The chain employs TRBV29-1 and TRBJ1-2; 7 nucleotides align to TRBD1. The J segment lost 0 bases and the V segment lost 3 bases, leaving 4 bases of the junction unmatched. Looked up from germline, CDR1 is SQVTM and CDR2 is ANQGSEA. The CDR3 spans 14 residues. The CDR3 DNA reads as TGCAGCGTTGATAGGGGGCAAGCTAACTATGGCTACACCTTC. As protein: CSVDRGQANYGYTF.

The chain carries TRBV7-9 and TRBJ2-1; possibly TRBD1 for D (5 bases). The CDR3 loop spans 15 amino acids. Trimming left V 9 bases short and J 5 bases short, with 20 bases between. Per germline, CDR1 SEHNR and CDR2 FQNEAQ (reference sequence). The DNA for the CDR3 is TGTGCCAGTCTCCTAGGGGCCCCATACAACAATGAGCAGTTCTTC. Translated: CASLLGAPYNNEQFF.

This clonotype has only a few counts. The chain joins TRBV29-1 to TRBJ2-3; D is ambiguous. Germline V gene data show CDR1 as SQVTM and CDR2 as ANQGSEA. The V end lost 6 bases, the J end lost 4 bases, and 14 bases lay between the germline ends. CDR3 size: 13 residues. CDR3 DNA: TGCAGCGTGCCCTGGGGTCCAGCAGATACGCAGTATTTT. It is translated as CSVPWGPADTQYF.

The chain recombines TRBV6-2 or TRBV6-3 with TRBJ1-1; 9 positions agree with TRBD1. This CDR3 comprises 19 residues. V shed 0 bases and J 0 bases; nucleotides not matched to a gene: 11. CDR1 is MNHEY, CDR2 SVGEGT, per germline. The CDR3 protein is CASSYSTGQGTLMNTEAFF. CDR3 in DNA: TGTGCCAGCAGTTACTCGACGGGACAGGGAACCCTCATGAACACTGAAGCTTTCTTT.

This clonotype was seen a few times. The genes are TRBV29-1 and TRBJ2-1; 8 bases fit TRBD1. With V trimmed by 2 bases and J by 4 bases, 19 bases remained unmatched. The CDR3 is 19 residues long. The germline CDR1 and CDR2 sequences are SQVTM and ANQGSEA. This CDR3 is CSVERAGGSAAPYYNEQFF. The CDR3 DNA reads TGCAGCGTTGAACGGGCAGGGGGCTCTGCGGCGCCCTATTACAATGAGCAGTTCTTC.

The rearrangement links TRBV7-2 to TRBJ2-7; D might be TRBD2 (7 bases). V dropped 8 bases and J dropped 1 base, with 18 bases sitting between them. Germline V CDR1 and CDR2: SGHTA, FQGNSA. The CDR3 has 15 amino acids. The CDR3 coding sequence is TGTGCCAGCGCAAAGGCCCGGGGGGCATCCTACGAGCAGTACTTC. It specifies CASAKARGASYEQYF.

For the CDR3, the DNA is TGTGCCAGCAGTCCTCGACTAGCGGGAATGGAGACCCAGTACTTC. Translated, it gives CASSPRLAGMETQYF. The V call is TRBV2, the J call TRBJ2-5, with 11 positions matching TRBD2. V dropped 5 bases and J dropped 5; count of bases not matched to a gene: 7. The germline CDR1 and CDR2 sequences are SNHLY and FYNNEI. This CDR3 region has 15 residues.

A few counts support this clonotype. The V and J genes are TRBV20-1 and TRBJ2-7, with TRBD2 identical over 12 bases. V trimming: 4 bases; J trimming: 0 bases; junction bases outside the gene matches: 19. CDR1 and CDR2 (germline): DFQATT, SNEGSKA (reference sequence). CDR3 length: 20 amino acids. CDR3: CSAIGVTSGGPHPRSYEQYF. CDR3 in DNA: TGCAGTGCTATTGGCGTGACTAGCGGGGGACCACATCCCCGCTCCTACGAGCAGTACTTC.

The V call is TRBV20-1, the J call TRBJ1-2; no clear D. The CDR3 loop spans 14 amino acids. In germline, CDR1 is DFQATT, CDR2 SNEGSKA (reference sequence). Trimming pared 3 bases from V and 1 base from J, leaving 12 bases between. The CDR3 reads CSARNTDGNYGYTF. CDR3 bases: TGCAGTGCTAGGAACACGGACGGTAACTATGGCTACACCTTC.

This clonotype was counted a few times. This chain connects TRBV4-2 to TRBJ1-5; 7 nucleotides agree with TRBD1. CDR1 is LGHNA and CDR2 is YNFKEQ in the germline V gene. The CDR3 length is 15 residues. The ends lost 0 bases at V and 6 bases at J; junction bases unmatched: 5. For the CDR3, the DNA is TGTGCCAGCAGCCAAGATTTGAGGGGGCCTCAGCCCCAGCATTTT. As protein: CASSQDLRGPQPQHF.

J is TRBJ2-1 and V is TRBV6-6, with D possibly matching TRBD2 (5 bases). This CDR3 region has 11 residues. The germline V gene has CDR1 MNHNY and CDR2 SVGAGI (reference sequence). Between the trimmed V and J ends, which lost 6 bases and 9 bases, there was a span of 9 bases. CDR3 nucleotide sequence: TGTGCCAGCAGCCGGACTGGTGAGCAGTTCTTC. Residues: CASSRTGEQFF.

There are a few counts of this clonotype. V gene TRBV7-2 combines with J gene TRBJ2-7; 7 bases fit TRBD1. The V gene's germline CDR1 is SGHTA and CDR2 FQGNSA. Trimming cost V 5 bases and J 4 bases; bases outside gene matches: 8. This CDR3 contains 14 residues. The CDR3 here is CASSLTTGKYEQYF. The CDR3, as DNA: TGTGCCAGCAGCCTGACGACAGGGAAGTACGAGCAGTACTTC.

This clonotype was seen a handful of times. The genes are TRBV6-4 and TRBJ2-1; D unclear. Trimming took 3 bases from V and 0 from J, leaving 6 bases between them. The germline gives CDR1 MRHNA, CDR2 SNTAGT. The CDR3 extends over 14 amino acids. CDR3 residues: CASSERSSYNEQFF. CDR3 DNA sequence: TGTGCCAGCAGTGAGAGGAGCTCCTACAATGAGCAGTTCTTC.